This record concerns one T cell receptor (beta chain) sequence. What it recognizes is unknown. These data originate in a study of cytomegalovirus exposure and HLA in healthy donors. The study, taken as a whole, reports: Most observed TCR sequences were rare, whereas some public TCRs were detected in many donors. In an earlier analysis, about 87% or about 30%: the productive usage of most TCR beta V segments. Listed as cytomegalovirus-associated were 150 or so TCR beta chains.

Use of 60 Vbeta and 13 Jbeta primers characterized the PCR. Sequencing was performed with immunoSEQ multiplex PCR; in TCRdb, only in-frame clones are kept and a portion is missing. The table includes roughly 200,000 clones, roughly 74% detected once. CDR1 is SGHDT and CDR2 is YYEEEE in the germline V gene. The CDR3 runs 16 residues. Trimming cost V 6 bases and J 0 bases, with 15 bases left between them. Each donor was healthy, and each was a bone marrow donor. This sequence was found in a female donor in good health and CMV-seronegative. Material for sequencing was PBMCs. V and J are TRBV5-6 and TRBJ2-2; D perhaps matches TRBD1 (6 bases). The CDR3 is CASTRSGQSNTGELFF. The DNA of the CDR3 is TGTGCCAGCACCCGCAGCGGACAGTCGAACACCGGGGAGCTGTTTTTT.